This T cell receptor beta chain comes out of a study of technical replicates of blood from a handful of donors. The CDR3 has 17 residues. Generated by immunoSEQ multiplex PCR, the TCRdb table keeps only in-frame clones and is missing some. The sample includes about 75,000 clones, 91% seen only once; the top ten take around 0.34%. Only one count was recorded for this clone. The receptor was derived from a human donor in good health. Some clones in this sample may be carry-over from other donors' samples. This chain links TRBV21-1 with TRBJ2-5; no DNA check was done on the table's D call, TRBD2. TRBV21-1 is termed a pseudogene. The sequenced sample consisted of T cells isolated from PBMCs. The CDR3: CASIGGSGSRWQETQYF. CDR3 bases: TGTGCCAGCATCGGAGGGAGCGGGAGTCGTTGGCAAGAGACCCAGTACTTC.